What follows is one TCR beta chain and its context. Methods used by the authors: From reference gene primer amplification, estimates of nucleated cell counts were derived. Clones were sequenced by immunoSEQ multiplex PCR, and TCRdb holds only the in-frame ones, with some missing. The DNA was the basis for D and trimming; V, J and clone size are from that table. The sample contains about 120,000 clones, about four fifths of which appear only once. This sample was included in a study of blood T cell repertoires in COVID-19. Overall study context: Donors in the United States, Italy and Spain gave samples during acute or convalescent COVID-19. PBMCs, B-cell-depleted T cells, or T cells provided the cDNA or gDNA that made up the material.

V was pared by 5 bases and J by 0 bases, with 11 bases between. The CDR3 loop spans 15 amino acids. CDR1 is SGHAT and CDR2 is FQNNGV in the germline V gene. The sequence came from a man between 60 and 75 years old with active or convalescent COVID-19. The chain carries TRBV11-2 and TRBJ1-5; D ambiguous. The sequenced material came from peripheral blood. DNA for the CDR3: TGTGCCAGCAGCCCCACAGCCCTTAGCAATCAGCCCCAGCATTTT. Translating it yields CASSPTALSNQPQHF.